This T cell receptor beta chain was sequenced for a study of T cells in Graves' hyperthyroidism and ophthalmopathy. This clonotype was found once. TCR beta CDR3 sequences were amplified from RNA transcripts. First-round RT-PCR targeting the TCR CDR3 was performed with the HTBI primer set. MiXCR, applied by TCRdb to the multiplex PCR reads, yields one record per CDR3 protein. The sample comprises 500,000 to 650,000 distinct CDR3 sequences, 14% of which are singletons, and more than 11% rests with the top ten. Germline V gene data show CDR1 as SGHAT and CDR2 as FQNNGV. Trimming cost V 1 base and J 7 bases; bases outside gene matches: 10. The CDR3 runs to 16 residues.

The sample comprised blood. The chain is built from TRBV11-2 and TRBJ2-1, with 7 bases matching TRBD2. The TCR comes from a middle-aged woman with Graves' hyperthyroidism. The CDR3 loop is CASSLVGGSSLNEQFF. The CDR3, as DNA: TGTGCCAGCAGCTTAGTCGGGGGGAGCAGCCTAAATGAGCAGTTCTTC.